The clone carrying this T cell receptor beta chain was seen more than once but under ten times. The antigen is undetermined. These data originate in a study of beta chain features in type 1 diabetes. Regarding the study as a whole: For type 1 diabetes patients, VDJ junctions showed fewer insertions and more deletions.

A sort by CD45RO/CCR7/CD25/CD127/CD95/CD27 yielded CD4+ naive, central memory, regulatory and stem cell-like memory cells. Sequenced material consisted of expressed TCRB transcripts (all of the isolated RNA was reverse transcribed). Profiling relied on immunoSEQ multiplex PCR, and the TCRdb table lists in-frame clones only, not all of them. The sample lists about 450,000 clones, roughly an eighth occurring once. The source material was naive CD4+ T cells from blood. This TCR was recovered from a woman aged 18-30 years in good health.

The CDR3 region is CSVEDWWEGDNEQFF. CDR3 DNA sequence: TGCAGCGTTGAAGACTGGTGGGAGGGCGACAATGAGCAGTTCTTC. This chain links TRBV29-1 with TRBJ2-1; 7 bases map to TRBD2. Per the germline V gene, CDR1 is SQVTM and CDR2 is ANQGSEA. The CDR3 consists of 15 residues. J was trimmed by 5 bases and V by 0 bases; bases with no gene match: 7.